One T cell receptor beta chain is described in this entry. It lacks a known antigen. Nothing much larger sits one base from this clone, and base qualities are not available. Library prep was done by the immunoSEQ multiplex PCR assay. In most patients, genomic DNA was isolated using the Qiagen DNeasy Blood and Tissue Kit and sent frozen to Adaptive Biotechnologies for TCR sequencing. High-throughput TCR-beta CDR3 sequencing of genomic DNA from most patients was performed by Adaptive Biotechnologies. Per the source publication's procedure: TCR sequencing data for approximately 17 patients were retrieved from Adaptive's ImmunoSEQ software; three other patients were processed with MiXCR and VDJtools. CD4 versus CD8 sorting errors were corrected by removing sequences found in both subsets at a frequency ratio below 5:1. CDR3 nucleotide sequences shared by donor and recipient were removed because the origin of these sequences could not be assigned. Alloreactive clones required at least 2-fold expansion over unstimulated cells and minimum CFSE-low frequency of 0.002% (template counts) or 0.001% (read counts). Clones were considered mappable if detected in sequenced pre-transplant spleen, lymph node, or MLR CFSE-low populations of the donor or recipient. Cumulative frequency of alloreactive clones was calculated as a percentage of all sequences weighted by copy number. TCRdb obtained this table from immuneACCESS and retained in-frame rearrangements with V and J assigned. These tables miss some clones; where compared with another copy, unresolved V genes account for less than half of the shortfall, and the remainder is unexplained. That table is the source of V, J and clone size, and D and trimming were worked out from the DNA. For this sample the table gives around 100,000 clones, of which 91% were detected only once. The ten largest clones represent 0.18% of the sample.

The data are from a study of graft-versus-host responses after intestinal transplantation (dated by TCRdb to the early 2020s). About the study as a whole: Recipients received multivisceral, liver-intestinal, or isolated intestinal transplants. Donor T cell macrochimerism was defined as a peak of at least 4% donor T cells among recipient peripheral blood mononuclear cells. All recipients received anti-thymocyte globulin induction followed by maintenance tacrolimus and steroids for 3 to 4 years. Bulk TCR-beta CDR3 sequencing was used to track graft-versus-host and host-versus-graft alloreactive T cell clones in the graft, circulation and bone marrow after intestinal transplantation. Alloreactive clones were identified by sequencing pre-transplant mixed lymphocyte reaction products and comparing them with unstimulated pre-transplant donor and recipient T cells. The cohort enrolled around 25 intestinal transplant recipients including one retransplant, and 3 patients lacking pretransplant specimens were excluded. Instead of going to the commercial service, samples from a few later patients were sequenced in-house on an Illumina MiSeq and processed with MiXCR. Broad study findings and their caveats: The relatively low number and heterogeneity of intestinal transplant patients limited the conclusions. High GvH to HvG T cell clonal ratios were observed in the allografts of patients with donor T cell macrochimerism. GvH clones turned up in recipient bone marrow, with some appearing earlier in ileal mucosa or blood, a pattern consistent with an intestinal mucosal origin. Early after transplant, peak levels of circulating GvH clones were associated with declines in HvG clones.

Sequences LGHNA (CDR1) and YSLEER (CDR2) are obtained from the germline V gene. Counted from cysteine to phenylalanine, this CDR3 has 15 amino acids. Only the CDR3 part of the read is kept: 45 bases, read in frame from the first base. Trimming leaves V shorter by 0 bases and J shorter by 7 bases, with the junction holding 3 bases beyond the gene matches. The time point tag for this specimen amounts to: cells obtained before transplantation from donor or recipient. CD3+CD4+ and CD3+CD8+ populations were FACS-sorted from unstimulated pre-transplant donor and recipient cells taken from spleen or lymph nodes.

The sample in question was unstimulated CD4+ T cells sorted from spleen or lymph node cells, obtained before transplant. The rearranged segments are TRBV4-3 and TRBJ1-6; TRBD1 agrees with 7 junctional bases. This TCR was recovered from a human donor who was the organ donor for an intestinal transplant. The CDR3 region has the sequence CASSQDSDRNSPLHF. The nucleotides read TGCGCCAGCAGCCAAGATTCGGACAGGAATTCACCCCTCCACTTT.